Shown below are 8 T cell receptor beta chains from a single sample sequenced in a study of blood T cell repertoires in COVID-19. Libraries were prepared by immunoSEQ multiplex PCR; TCRdb keeps only in-frame clonotypes and omits some of them. The data hold about 130,000 clones, with roughly 83% observed a single time. Sequenced: peripheral blood. The receptor source for this set is a woman aged 70-85 years with COVID-19, enrolled during active disease.

This clone came up once. The rearrangement uses TRBV14 and TRBJ1-1, with D unresolved. Germline V CDR1 and CDR2: SGHDN, FVKESK. The CDR3 sequence is 13 residues long. V lost 5 bases to trimming and J lost 2 bases, with 9 bases between them. CDR3 protein: CASSASINTEAFF. CDR3 nucleotides: TGTGCCAGCAGCGCCAGTATAAACACTGAAGCTTTCTTT.

This rearrangement joins TRBV6-5 to TRBJ1-5; perhaps TRBD1 as D (6 bases). The V end lost 6 bases, the J end lost 7 bases, and 13 bases lay between the germline ends. The CDR3 is 13 residues long. CDR1 MNHEY and CDR2 SVGAGI come from the germline V gene. The CDR3 bases are TGTGCCAGCAGGAACAGGGACGGCCAGCCCCAGCATTTT. Protein: CASRNRDGQPQHF.

This rearrangement joins TRBV10-1 to TRBJ1-5; 7 nucleotides agree with TRBD1. V lost 6 bases and J lost 4; bases outside the gene matches: 9. The CDR3 length is 15 residues. Per germline, CDR1 WNHNN and CDR2 SYGVQD (reference sequence). CDR3 coding DNA: TGCGCCAGCAGACTCAGGGGGTGGGGTAATCAGCCCCAGCATTTT. This translates into CASRLRGWGNQPQHF.

V is TRBV7-3 and J is TRBJ2-1, with 7 bases fitting TRBD2. Germline V CDR1 and CDR2: SGHTA, FQGTGA. Unmatched junction bases numbered 6, after V lost 3 bases and J lost 4 bases. The CDR3 runs 15 residues. DNA for the CDR3: TGTGCCAGCAGCTTGAGCGGGGCACGTTACAATGAGCAGTTCTTC. Amino acid sequence: CASSLSGARYNEQFF.

This chain connects TRBV19 to TRBJ1-2, with TRBD1 matching 7 bases. This CDR3 has 13 amino acids. Losses at the gene ends were 7 bases for V and 4 bases for J; bases not matched to a gene: 6. Germline CDR1 and CDR2: LNHDA and SQIVND (reference sequence). The CDR3 DNA reads TGTGCCAGTACCTCAGGGGGGTCCTATGGCTACACCTTC. Translation: CASTSGGSYGYTF.

The chain couples TRBV6-6 to TRBJ1-1; D not resolved. The CDR3 loop spans 13 amino acids. Per the germline V gene, CDR1 is MNHNY and CDR2 is SVGAGI (reference sequence). Trimming took off 0 bases at V and 9 bases at J, with 11 bases between the two ends. The CDR3 here is CASSYSSGSQAFF. Written as DNA, the CDR3 is TGTGCCAGCAGTTACTCCTCCGGGTCTCAAGCTTTCTTT.

V and J are TRBV7-8 and TRBJ2-7; possible D gene TRBD2, 7 bases. The CDR3 loop spans 16 amino acids. Germline CDR1 is SGHVS and CDR2 is FQNEAQ. Trimming took off 2 bases at V and 3 bases at J, with 17 bases between the two ends. CDR3 amino acids: CASSLSRVGGGYEQYF. The CDR3 DNA is TGTGCCAGCAGCTTAAGTCGCGTAGGGGGGGGCTACGAGCAGTACTTC.

The chain carries TRBV3-1 (or the pseudogene TRBV3-2) and TRBJ2-6; no clear D. Germline V CDR1 and CDR2: LGHDT, YNNKEL (reference sequence). CDR3 length equals 12 residues. Trimming removed 6 bases at V and 3 bases at J, with 3 bases between. The CDR3 DNA follows: TGTGCCAGCAGTCTTGGGGCCAACGTCCTGACTTTC. Residues: CASSLGANVLTF.